These T cell receptor beta chains were read from a single sample in a study of T cell repertoires in cytomegalovirus infection. TCRdb re-analysed the reads in MiXCR, keeping a single row per CDR3 protein. The table has a few hundred thousand distinct CDR3 sequences, 15% to 20% seen once. The sequencing sample was made of PBMCs. The receptors were gathered from a human donor in good health (CMV status not recorded). Some clones in this sample may be carry-over from other donors' samples. Both conserved end residues are trimmed from each CDR3.

v_call,j_call,cdr3_length,cdr3_aa
TRBV19,TRBJ2-2,13,ASSFNRGNTGELF
TRBV5-1,TRBJ2-1,14,ASSLLASGGGREQF
TRBV10-3,TRBJ1-1,11,AISESVDTEAF
TRBV7-6,TRBJ2-5,12,ASSPPGDGETQY
TRBV7-9,TRBJ2-3,17,ASSLPPPSGRAPTDTQY
TRBV2,TRBJ2-1,12,ASSRTGSYNEQF
TRBV4-3,TRBJ1-2,16,ASSQRGLNKGENYGYT
TRBV3-1,TRBJ2-5,12,ASSPPVFAETQY
TRBV11-3,TRBJ2-3,13,ASSSGTASTDTQY
TRBV7-9,TRBJ2-4,12,ASTAAGAENIQY
TRBV20-1,TRBJ2-3,11,SAAPRGTDTQY
TRBV12-3/TRBV12-4,TRBJ1-5,15,ASRDTWLPYSNQPQH
TRBV20-1,TRBJ2-1,17,SARGPGLAGGVNYNEQF
TRBV28,TRBJ2-5,12,ASSFPGQKRAQY
TRBV12-3/TRBV12-4,TRBJ2-1,11,ASRQGQYNEQF
TRBV28,TRBJ1-6,14,ASRDTPGTAPFSLH
TRBV19,TRBJ1-1,11,ASSMRGNTEAF
TRBV12-3/TRBV12-4,TRBJ2-1,11,AISSVGYNEQF
TRBV7-2,TRBJ1-1,11,ASEGQGMTEAF
TRBV7-2,TRBJ1-1,12,ASSWSGGNTEAF
TRBV12-3/TRBV12-4,TRBJ1-2,12,ASSLGGGIRGYT
TRBV7-2,TRBJ2-7,13,ASSSLSGLASEQY
TRBV12-3/TRBV12-4,TRBJ1-1,11,ASTRQGGTEAF
TRBV7-2,TRBJ2-7,12,ASSSGAPGVEQY
TRBV2,TRBJ1-1,12,ASSYSGGNTEAF
TRBV29-1,TRBJ2-7,9,SATETYEQY
TRBV25-1,TRBJ2-5,11,ASSEWVTETQY
TRBV6-1,TRBJ1-5,11,ASSSGQYQPQH
TRBV5-8,TRBJ2-3,15,ASSSGLGSGGEDTQY
TRBV7-2,TRBJ2-3,13,ASSLVAGAADTQY
TRBV18,TRBJ1-6,12,ASSLDRRNSPLH
TRBV20-1,TRBJ2-7,10,SASGTRLEQY
TRBV11-2,TRBJ1-4,12,ASSLWTANEKLF